What follows are 5 T cell receptor beta chains derived from one specimen sequenced in a study of cytomegalovirus exposure and HLA in healthy donors. The PCR employed 60 Vbeta primers together with 13 Jbeta primers. Profiled with immunoSEQ multiplex PCR; TCRdb holds only in-frame clones, not every one. The data hold about 180,000 clones, with approximately 72% observed a single time. Input material: PBMCs. Receptor source: a female donor in good health and CMV-seronegative.

The DNA of the CDR3 is TGTGCCAGCTCACATGCAGGGGTTTCCTATGGCTACACCTTC. Translation: CASSHAGVSYGYTF. The chain is built from TRBV18 and TRBJ1-2; possibly TRBD1 for D (6 bases). Trimming shortened V by 4 bases and J by 4 bases, and 13 bases separated the two germline ends. Germline CDR1 is KGHSH and CDR2 is LQKENI. CDR3 length: 14 amino acids.

The count of this clone is one. The V call is TRBV28, the J call TRBJ2-6; D is unclear. CDR3 size: 15 residues. The V end was cut by 5 bases, the J end by 0 bases, with 8 bases between. CDR1 MDHEN and CDR2 SYDVKM come from the germline V gene. For the CDR3, the DNA is TGTGCCAGCAGTCTCCGGAGCTCTGGGGCCAACGTCCTGACTTTC. Protein product: CASSLRSSGANVLTF. Full variable domain (remainder filled in from reference TRBV28 and TRBJ2-6): DVKVTQSSRYLVKRTGEKVFLECVQDMDHENMFWYRQDPGLGLRLIYFSYDVKMKEKGDIPEGYSVSREKKERFSLILESASTNQTSMYLCASSLRSSGANVLTFGAGSRLTVL.

A few counts support this clone. The chain carries TRBV4-1 and TRBJ1-1; no firm D call. Germline V lookup: CDR1 MGHRA, CDR2 YSYEKL. The V end was cut by 0 bases, the J end by 2 bases, with 10 bases between. CDR3 length equals 15 residues. The CDR3 nucleotides are TGCGCCAGCAGCCAAGATGGGCAAGCAAACACTGAAGCTTTCTTT. As protein: CASSQDGQANTEAFF.

Of note for this clone: The sample holds other DNA sequences that translate to the same CDR3. J is TRBJ1-1 and V is TRBV9; a possible D gene is TRBD1 (5 bases). The CDR3 is 13 amino acids. Deletions cut 0 bases from V and 3 bases from J, with 6 bases between. Germline assignment: CDR1 SGDLS and CDR2 YYNGEE. The CDR3 DNA reads as TGTGCCAGCAGCGTAGAAGGGGACACTGAAGCTTTCTTT. It translates to CASSVEGDTEAFF.

V gene TRBV10-3 combines with J gene TRBJ2-7; TRBD2 matches 16 bases. Germline CDR1 and CDR2: ENHRY and SYGVKD. The trim removed 8 bases at V and 2 bases at J, leaving 9 bases unmatched. The CDR3 extends over 17 amino acids. In nucleotides, the CDR3 is TGTGCCATCCGAGGGACTAGCGGGAGGGGGGGAGCCTACGAGCAGTACTTC. It codes for CAIRGTSGRGGAYEQYF.